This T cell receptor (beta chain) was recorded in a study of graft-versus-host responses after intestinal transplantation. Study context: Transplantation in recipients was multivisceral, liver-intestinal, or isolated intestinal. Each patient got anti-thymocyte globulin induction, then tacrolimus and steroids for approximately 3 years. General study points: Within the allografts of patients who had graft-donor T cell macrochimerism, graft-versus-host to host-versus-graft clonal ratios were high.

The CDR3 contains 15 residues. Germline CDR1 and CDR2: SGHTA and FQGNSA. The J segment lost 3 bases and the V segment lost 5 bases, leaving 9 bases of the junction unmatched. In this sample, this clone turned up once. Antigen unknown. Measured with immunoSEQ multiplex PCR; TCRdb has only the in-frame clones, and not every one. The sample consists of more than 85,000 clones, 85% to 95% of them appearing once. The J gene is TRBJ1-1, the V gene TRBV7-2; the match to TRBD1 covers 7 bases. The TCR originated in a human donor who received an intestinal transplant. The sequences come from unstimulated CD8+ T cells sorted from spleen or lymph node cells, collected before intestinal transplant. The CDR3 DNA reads TGTGCCAGCAGCGAGTACAGGGGACCAGACACTGAAGCTTTCTTT. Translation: CASSEYRGPDTEAFF.